A selection of T cell receptor beta chains follows, all from one sample in a study of response to subunit inactivated influenza vaccine. TCRdb itself ran the RT-PCR reads through MiXCR, one entry per CDR3 protein. Counted here are over 650,000 distinct CDR3 sequences, around 18% occurring once; the ten biggest clones make up about a tenth. The sequencing here drew on PBMCs from blood, taken 5 to 6 days after vaccination. These receptors were obtained from a man aged 45-65 years who received an inactivated influenza vaccine. Each CDR3 is given with its conserved first and last residue. A D gene is named only where the DNA matches it firmly. Clone size is not always given. Where it is, it says once, few, many or a class for expanded clones.

D gene	V gene	J gene	clone size	CDR3 DNA	CDR3 protein
TRBD1	TRBV12-3/TRBV12-4	TRBJ2-7	-	TGTGCCAGCAGTCCGCAGGGGGACAGGGGATGGGACTACGAGCAGTACTTC	CASSPQGDRGWDYEQYF
TRBD1	TRBV10-3	TRBJ2-3	-	TGTGCCATCGGTGGGACAGTCTCTAGCACAGATACGCAGTATTTT	CAIGGTVSSTDTQYF
-	TRBV7-2	TRBJ2-1	-	TGTGCCAGCAGCTCGGAACCGGGTCGTGCCTACAATGAGCAGTTCTTC	CASSSEPGRAYNEQFF
-	TRBV27	TRBJ2-5	-	TGTGCCAGCAGTTTACGCCGAACCGTTGGGCAAGAGACCCAGTACTTC	CASSLRRTVGQETQYF
-	TRBV21-1	TRBJ2-5	-	TGTGCCAGCAGCAGTATGAAATCTGGACTAAAAGAGACCCAGTACTTC	CASSSMKSGLKETQYF
TRBD2	TRBV4-2	TRBJ2-3	-	TGTGCCAGCAGCCAGAGGGGGGCGGGAGGAGCAGATACGCAGTATTTT	CASSQRGAGGADTQYF
-	TRBV20-1	TRBJ2-1	few	TGCAGTGCTAGCGGGAGCAACAATGAGCAGTTCTTC	CSASGSNNEQFF
-	TRBV6-2/TRBV6-3	TRBJ2-2	few	TGTGCCAGCAGTCCAGGGGGGATCGGGGAGCTGTTTTTT	CASSPGGIGELFF
-	TRBV5-6	TRBJ1-2	many	TGTGCCAGCAGCTACGGGACGGCTTATGGCTACACCTTC	CASSYGTAYGYTF
-	TRBV7-2	TRBJ2-1	few	TGTGCCAGCAGCTTGGCAAAATCCTACAATGAGCAGTTCTTC	CASSLAKSYNEQFF
TRBD1	TRBV6-5	TRBJ2-1	-	TGTGCCAGCAGTTACTTTACAGGGGTACCCCCCCGGGGTGAGCAGTTCTTC	CASSYFTGVPPRGEQFF
TRBD2	TRBV11-2	TRBJ2-1	few	TGTGCCAGCACCCTGTGGTTAGCGGGGAAATACAATGAGCAGTTCTTC	CASTLWLAGKYNEQFF
-	TRBV5-1	TRBJ2-3	few	TGCGCCAGCAGCTTGGTTGGGGGTCCTTTTGAAACGCAGTATTTT	CASSLVGGPFETQYF
-	TRBV3-1	TRBJ2-7	few	TGTGCCAGCAGCGCTACAACCAATAGCAACTACGAGCAGTACTTC	CASSATTNSNYEQYF
-	TRBV3-1	TRBJ2-1	few	TGTGCCAGCAGCCAGGAAGAAGGCCTCTACTACAATGAGCAGTTCTTC	CASSQEEGLYYNEQFF
-	TRBV5-1	TRBJ1-2	few	TGCGCCAGCAGCTCGGCCCCAGGGAATTTATATGGCTACACCTTC	CASSSAPGNLYGYTF
TRBD2	TRBV15	TRBJ2-3	few	TGTGCCACCAGCAGAGGCCTAGCGGGGGGACCCACAGATACGCAGTATTTT	CATSRGLAGGPTDTQYF
-	TRBV5-1	TRBJ2-7	-	TGCGCCAGCAGCATTGAACCACCCAAGGAGCAGTACTTC	CASSIEPPKEQYF
-	TRBV6-2/TRBV6-3	TRBJ1-5	-	TGTGCCAGCAGTTACTCCTCCAGGGATCAGCTCCAGCATTTT	CASSYSSRDQLQHF
TRBD1	TRBV5-6	TRBJ2-5	few	TGTGCCAGCAGCTTGTGGGACAGACAAGAGACCCAGTACTTC	CASSLWDRQETQYF
-	TRBV7-8	TRBJ2-7	few	TGTGCCAGCAGCTCAAACTCCCTCGTGCGGCAGTACTTC	CASSSNSLVRQYF
TRBD2	TRBV7-9	TRBJ2-3	-	TGTGCCAGCATCTTTGTCGGGGGGTTAGCTGATACGCAGTATTTT	CASIFVGGLADTQYF
TRBD2	TRBV5-1	TRBJ2-3	-	TGCGCCAGCAGAGAGCGGGGGGAACGAGATACGCAGTATTTT	CASRERGERDTQYF
TRBD1	TRBV6-2/TRBV6-3	TRBJ2-7	-	TGTGCCAGCAGTAAAGGACAGGGCCCCTACGAGCAGTACTTC	CASSKGQGPYEQYF
-	TRBV5-1	TRBJ2-2	-	TGCGCCAGCAGCTTGGGGGGAAACACCGGGGAGCTGTCTTTT	CASSLGGNTGELSF
-	TRBV24-1	TRBJ2-1	few	TGTGCCACCAGTGACAGGGGGGATTACAATGAGCAGTTCTTC	CATSDRGDYNEQFF
-	TRBV15	TRBJ1-2	few	TGTGCCACCAGCAGAGATCTGGGGGCCGTCTATGGCTACACCTTC	CATSRDLGAVYGYTF
-	TRBV5-5	TRBJ1-2	few	TGTGCCAGCAGCATCAACGGACAGAGCCGCGGGTATGGCTACACCTTC	CASSINGQSRGYGYTF
-	TRBV28	TRBJ2-1	many	TGTGCCAGCACGGGGTTGTACAATGAGCAGTTCTTC	CASTGLYNEQFF
TRBD2	TRBV7-8	TRBJ2-1	few	TGTGCCAGCAGCTTAGTTCCAGCGGGGGAGTACAATGAGCAGTTCTTC	CASSLVPAGEYNEQFF
TRBD1	TRBV5-1	TRBJ2-3	few	TGCGCCAGCAGCTTGGAAGGGACAGGCCCCACAGATACGCAGTATTTT	CASSLEGTGPTDTQYF
-	TRBV12-3/TRBV12-4	TRBJ2-1	-	TGTGCCAGCAGCGTCGGGATGGGGGGGCTAAACAATGAGCAGTTCTTC	CASSVGMGGLNNEQFF
-	TRBV4-3	TRBJ2-6	few	TGCGCCAGCAGCCAAAACCCCAGGGGGGTCCTCTCTGGGGCCAACGTCCTGACTTTC	CASSQNPRGVLSGANVLTF
-	TRBV6-5	TRBJ2-2	many	TGTGCCAGCAGTTACTCGATCGGGGCCGGGGAGCTGTTTTTT	CASSYSIGAGELFF
-	TRBV27	TRBJ2-1	-	TGTGCCAGCAGCAAGGCGCCACACCCTCCCTACAATGAGCAGTTCTTC	CASSKAPHPPYNEQFF
-	TRBV2	TRBJ1-4	few	TGTGCCAGCAGTGAAGACAGGTCTAATGAAAAACTGTTTTTT	CASSEDRSNEKLFF
-	TRBV10-2	TRBJ1-1	-	TGCGCCAGCCGGGCATTCAGGGGTTACACTGAAGCTTTCTTT	CASRAFRGYTEAFF
TRBD2	TRBV28	TRBJ2-7	-	TGTGCCAGCAGTTCCCCCTCGGGGGGTGGGTACGAGCAGTACTTC	CASSSPSGGGYEQYF
-	TRBV7-3	TRBJ2-7	few	TGTGCCACCTCTATCGGACTAAACTCCTACGAGCAGTACTTC	CATSIGLNSYEQYF
TRBD1	TRBV4-3	TRBJ1-5	many	TGCGCCAGCAGCCAAGAATCAGGGGGCCAGCCCCAGCATTTT	CASSQESGGQPQHF
-	TRBV6-4	TRBJ2-1	few	TGTGCCAGCAGTGACTCCACAGGGGGGGACAATGAGCAGTTCTTC	CASSDSTGGDNEQFF
-	TRBV6-2/TRBV6-3	TRBJ1-5	-	TGTGCCAGCAGGGCGTATGGGGAAGCTCAGCCCCAGCATTTT	CASRAYGEAQPQHF
-	TRBV12-3/TRBV12-4	TRBJ2-3	few	TGTGCCAGCAGTTTCTCCACCTGGGGGGTAGATACGCAGTATTTT	CASSFSTWGVDTQYF
-	TRBV3-1	TRBJ1-3	-	TGTGCCAGCAGCCAAGAACGGGTACCTGGAAACACCATATATTTT	CASSQERVPGNTIYF
-	TRBV20-1	TRBJ2-3	few	TGCAGTGCTAGTCTCTATCGGGGCGGGGGCACAGATACGCAGTATTTT	CSASLYRGGGTDTQYF
TRBD2	TRBV12-3/TRBV12-4	TRBJ2-1	many	TGTGCCAGCAGTAAAAGCGGGGGGAGCTCCTACAATGAGCAGTTCTTC	CASSKSGGSSYNEQFF
-	TRBV4-3	TRBJ1-2	-	TGCGCCAGCAGCCAAGGCGACGGTCCGTATGGCTACACCTTC	CASSQGDGPYGYTF
TRBD1	TRBV11-2	TRBJ2-2	many	TGTGCCAGCAGCTTGGACAGGGACACCGGGGAGCTGTTTTTT	CASSLDRDTGELFF